The rows below give T cell receptor beta chains drawn from one sample of a study of CD8 T cells in Susac syndrome. MiXCR, run by TCRdb on the immunoSEQ multiplex PCR reads, gives a single entry per CDR3 protein. The sample lists 95,000 to 150,000 distinct CDR3 sequences, 94% occurring once. Sample: CD4+ T cells from PBMCs. The origin of the receptors is a human donor in good health. Both conserved end residues are part of each CDR3. The order of the fields is D gene, J gene, V gene, CDR3 DNA, CDR3 protein. The D gene is left open where the match is weak.

. TRBJ2-1 TRBV2 TGTGCCAGCACATGGGGGCGGGAGACTTACAATGAGCAGTTCTTC CASTWGRETYNEQFF
TRBD2 TRBJ2-3 TRBV5-1 TGCGCCAGCAGCTTCATAGCGGGAGGGGCAGATACGCAGTATTTT CASSFIAGGADTQYF
TRBD1 TRBJ2-6 TRBV30 TGTGCCTGGGACAGGGTCTCTGGGGCCAACGTCCTGACTTTC CAWDRVSGANVLTF
. TRBJ2-3 TRBV7-2 TGTGCCAGCAGCTTAGCGAATGCGGGGTTTTCAGATACGCAGTATTTT CASSLANAGFSDTQYF
TRBD2 TRBJ2-1 TRBV5-5 TGTGCCAGCAGCTTGGGGGCGGGGGGGGTCTACAATGAGCAGTTCTTC CASSLGAGGVYNEQFF
TRBD1 TRBJ1-1 TRBV6-6 TGTGCCAGCAACCCTGGGACAGGGCTGGTTAACACTGAAGCTTTCTTT CASNPGTGLVNTEAFF
TRBD1 TRBJ2-1 TRBV2 TGTGCCAGCATGTGGGACAGTGACAATGAGCAGTTCTTC CASMWDSDNEQFF
. TRBJ2-1 TRBV29-1 TGCAGCGCTGCGGGCGGGGAACTCTACAATGAGCAGTTCTTC CSAAGGELYNEQFF
. TRBJ2-7 TRBV7-9 TGTGCCAGCAGCTTAAACGGTCCTACCTACGAGCAGTACTTC CASSLNGPTYEQYF
TRBD2 TRBJ2-3 TRBV20-1 TGCAGTGCTACGCGACTAGCGGGAGGGCAAAAAGATACGCAGTATTTT CSATRLAGGQKDTQYF